These 10 T cell receptor beta chains were all obtained from the same sample, sequenced in a study of PD-L1 blockade in urothelial cancer. Sequencing used immunoSEQ multiplex PCR; TCRdb keeps in-frame clones, though not all of them. Here the sample spans tens of thousands of clones, roughly 84% being singletons. The sample was PBMCs, taken around atezolizumab (anti-PD-L1) treatment. These receptors were taken from a man aged 50-59 years with urothelial cancer.

The chain links TRBV5-5 to TRBJ1-6; 10 nucleotides match TRBD1. The CDR3 contains 15 residues. The V gene's germline CDR1 is SGHKS and CDR2 YYEKEE (reference sequence). V trimming: 2 bases; J trimming: 6 bases; junction bases outside the gene matches: 2. The CDR3 DNA is TGTGCCAGCAGCTTTGGGGACAGGGGTAATTCACCCCTCCACTTT. It is translated as CASSFGDRGNSPLHF.

The chain employs TRBV5-1 and TRBJ2-7, with D possibly being TRBD2 (6 bases). V was clipped by 4 bases and J by 0 bases, with 11 bases between them. The CDR3 loop spans 14 amino acids. Germline CDR1 reads SGHRS; CDR2 reads YFSETQ. This CDR3 is CASSPEGISYEQYF. Written as DNA, the CDR3 is TGCGCCAGCAGCCCGGAGGGGATCTCCTACGAGCAGTACTTC. Full variable domain (remainder filled in from reference TRBV5-1 and TRBJ2-7): KAGVTQTPRYLIKTRGQQVTLSCSPISGHRSVSWYQQTPGQGLQFLFEYFSETQRNKGNFPGRFSGRQFSNSRSEMNVSTLELGDSALYLCASSPEGISYEQYFGPGTRLTVT.

The rearrangement joins TRBV7-2 to TRBJ2-7, with 8 bases that match TRBD2. The V gene's germline CDR1 is SGHTA and CDR2 FQGNSA. V lost 8 bases to trimming and J lost 5 bases; unmatched junction nucleotides: 11. The CDR3 covers 14 residues. The CDR3, as DNA: TGTGCCAGCGCCCGGAGCGGGAGTACTAACGAGCAGTACTTC. Translating gives CASARSGSTNEQYF. The full variable domain, rest sourced from reference TRBV7-2 and TRBJ2-7, is GAGVSQSPSNKVTEKGKDVELRCDPISGHTALYWYRQSLGQGLEFLIYFQGNSAPDKSGLPSDRFSAERTGGSVSTLTIQRTQQEDSAVYLCASARSGSTNEQYFGPGTRLTVT.

The table lists this clone with a count of one. The CDR3 DNA reads TGCGCCAGCAGCACCACGGACTACTACAATGAGCAGTTCTTC. This encodes CASSTTDYYNEQFF. The V and J genes are TRBV5-1 and TRBJ2-1, with D possibly TRBD2 on 6 matching bases. Germline loops: CDR1 SGHRS, CDR2 YFSETQ. CDR3 length equals 14 residues. The V and J ends lost 4 bases and 3 bases respectively, with 11 bases between them.

The J gene is TRBJ2-1, the V gene TRBV11-3; tentatively, D is TRBD1 (6 bases). CDR1 is SGHNT and CDR2 is YENEEA in the germline V gene. V lost 1 base and J 8 bases, leaving 18 bases between the germline ends. The CDR3 runs 16 residues. The CDR3 region has the DNA TGTGCCAGCAGCTTAGTGGGTGGGGGCGCGGTTGATGAGCAGTTCTTC. It is translated as CASSLVGGGAVDEQFF.

This sequence joins TRBV28 and TRBJ1-5, with 9 bases identical to TRBD1. Germline trimming cut 6 bases from V and 0 bases from J; bases unmatched to any gene: 6. From germline, CDR1 is MDHEN and CDR2 SYDVKM. This CDR3 is built from 16 residues. This CDR3 reads CASRAGTGHSNQPQHF. Written as DNA, the CDR3 is TGTGCCAGCAGGGCAGGGACAGGGCATAGCAATCAGCCCCAGCATTTT. Full variable domain (missing parts from reference TRBV28 and TRBJ1-5): DVKVTQSSRYLVKRTGEKVFLECVQDMDHENMFWYRQDPGLGLRLIYFSYDVKMKEKGDIPEGYSVSREKKERFSLILESASTNQTSMYLCASRAGTGHSNQPQHFGDGTRLSIL.

The DNA for the CDR3 is TGTGCCAGCAGTCCACGGGCGGGAGGACAAGAGACCCAGTACTTC. As protein: CASSPRAGGQETQYF. The chain links TRBV6-5 to TRBJ2-5, with 8 bases matching TRBD2. Germline values: CDR1 MNHEY, CDR2 SVGAGI. Trimming took 5 bases from V and 2 from J; bases not matched to a gene: 7. The CDR3 totals 15 residues.

The J gene is TRBJ2-3, the V gene TRBV9; 12 bases map to TRBD2. Germline V gene lookup returns CDR1 SGDLS and CDR2 YYNGEE. The CDR3 is 17 amino acids. Unmatched junction bases numbered 7, after V lost 0 bases and J lost 5 bases. The CDR3 DNA reads TGTGCCAGCAGCGTAGCTGTAGGGGGACTAGCGGGAGATACGCAGTATTTT. Translated: CASSVAVGGLAGDTQYF.

V is TRBV28 and J is TRBJ2-5; 11 nucleotides match TRBD2. Losses at the gene ends were 2 bases for V and 2 bases for J; bases not matched to a gene: 4. Per germline, CDR1 MDHEN and CDR2 SYDVKM. The CDR3 runs 16 residues. The chain's CDR3 is CASSLQTSGIQETQYF. The CDR3 region has the DNA TGTGCCAGCAGTTTACAGACTAGCGGGATACAAGAGACCCAGTACTTC.

The chain uses TRBV5-1 and TRBJ2-3, with 7 nucleotides matching TRBD1. Per the germline V gene, CDR1 is SGHRS and CDR2 is YFSETQ. V dropped 3 bases and J dropped 2; count of bases not matched to a gene: 6. The CDR3 runs to 15 residues. The CDR3 loop is CASSSGDSFTDTQYF. The CDR3 region has the DNA TGCGCCAGCAGCTCCGGGGACAGTTTCACAGATACGCAGTATTTT.